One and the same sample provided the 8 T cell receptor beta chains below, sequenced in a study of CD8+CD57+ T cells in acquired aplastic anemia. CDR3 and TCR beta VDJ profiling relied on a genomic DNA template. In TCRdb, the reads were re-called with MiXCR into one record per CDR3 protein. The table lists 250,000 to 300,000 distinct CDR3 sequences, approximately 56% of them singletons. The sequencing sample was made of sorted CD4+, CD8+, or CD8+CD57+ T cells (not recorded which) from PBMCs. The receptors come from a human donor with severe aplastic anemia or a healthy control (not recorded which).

CDR3 loop: CSAGEWGGGKLFF. CDR3 in DNA: TGCAGCGCCGGAGAGTGGGGGGGCGGAAAACTGTTTTTT. The rearrangement links TRBV29-1 to TRBJ1-4, with D possibly being TRBD1 (6 bases). The CDR3 covers 13 residues. The V and J ends lost 7 bases and 10 bases respectively, with 19 bases between them. Germline lookup yields CDR1 SQVTM and CDR2 ANQGSEA.

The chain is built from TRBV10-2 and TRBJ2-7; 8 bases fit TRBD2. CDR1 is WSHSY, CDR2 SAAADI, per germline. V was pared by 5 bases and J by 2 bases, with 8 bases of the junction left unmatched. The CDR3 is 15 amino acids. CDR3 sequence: CASSLGTRDAYEQYF. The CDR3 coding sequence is TGCGCCAGCAGTCTAGGGACTAGAGACGCCTACGAGCAGTACTTC.

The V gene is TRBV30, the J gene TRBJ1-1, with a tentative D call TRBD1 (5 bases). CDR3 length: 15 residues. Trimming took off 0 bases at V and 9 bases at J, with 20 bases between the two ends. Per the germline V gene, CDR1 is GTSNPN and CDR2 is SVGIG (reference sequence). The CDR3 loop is CAWSVEVGVLRQAFF. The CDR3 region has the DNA TGTGCCTGGAGTGTAGAGGTGGGGGTGTTAAGACAAGCTTTCTTT.

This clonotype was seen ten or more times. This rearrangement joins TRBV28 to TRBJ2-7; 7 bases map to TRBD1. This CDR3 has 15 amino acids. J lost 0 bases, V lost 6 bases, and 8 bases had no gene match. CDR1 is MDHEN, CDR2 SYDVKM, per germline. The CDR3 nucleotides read TGTGCCAGCAGATCTAACAGGGGATTCTCCTACGAGCAGTACTTC. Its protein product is CASRSNRGFSYEQYF.

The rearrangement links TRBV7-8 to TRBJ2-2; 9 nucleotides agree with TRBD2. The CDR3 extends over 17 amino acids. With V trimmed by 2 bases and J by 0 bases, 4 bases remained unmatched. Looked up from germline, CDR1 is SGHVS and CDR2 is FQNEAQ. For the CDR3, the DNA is TGTGCCAGCAGCTTACTAGCGGGGACAACGAACACCGGGGAGCTGTTTTTT. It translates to CASSLLAGTTNTGELFF.

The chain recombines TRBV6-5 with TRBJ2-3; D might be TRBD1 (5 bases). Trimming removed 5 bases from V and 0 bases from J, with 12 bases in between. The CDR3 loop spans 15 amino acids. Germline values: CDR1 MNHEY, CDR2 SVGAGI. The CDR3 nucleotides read TGTGCCAGCAGTGAAGGGGTACAGAGCACAGATACGCAGTATTTT. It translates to CASSEGVQSTDTQYF.

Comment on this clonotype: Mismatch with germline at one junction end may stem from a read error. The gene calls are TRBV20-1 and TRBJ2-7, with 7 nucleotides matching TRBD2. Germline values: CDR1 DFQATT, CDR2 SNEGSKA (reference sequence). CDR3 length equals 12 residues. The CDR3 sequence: CSARTSTYAQYF. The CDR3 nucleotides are TGCAGTGCTCGGACTAGTACCTACGCGCAGTACTTC.

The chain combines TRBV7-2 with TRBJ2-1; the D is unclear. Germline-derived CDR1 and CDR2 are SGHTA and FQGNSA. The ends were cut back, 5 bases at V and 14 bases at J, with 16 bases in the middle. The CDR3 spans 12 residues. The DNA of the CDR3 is TGTGCCAGCAGCCCCGAGTGGTCGGTCGAGTTCTTC. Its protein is CASSPEWSVEFF.